Below, 27 T cell receptor beta chains from the same sample are listed, as sequenced in a study of T cells in Graves' hyperthyroidism and ophthalmopathy. Using RNA transcripts as the source, TCR beta CDR3 regions were amplified. During a first-round RT-PCR of the TCR CDR3, the HTBI primer set was used. MiXCR was run by TCRdb on the multiplex PCR reads, yielding one entry per CDR3 protein. Of hundreds of thousands of distinct CDR3 sequences in the sample, roughly 13% are singletons; the top ten hold around 23%. The source material was blood. The source of these receptors is a woman in her twenties or thirties with Graves' hyperthyroidism.

This clonotype was counted ten times or more. This chain uses TRBV25-1 with TRBJ2-7; 7 nucleotides agree with TRBD2. CDR1 and CDR2 from the germline V gene are MGHDK and SYGVNS. V lost 4 bases and J lost 3; bases outside the gene matches: 12. The CDR3 contains 16 residues. The CDR3 DNA follows: TGTGCCAGCAGTGGGGGGGGGTCATGGGCTGGCTACGAGCAGTACTTC. This gives the protein CASSGGGSWAGYEQYF.

The table lists this clonotype with many counts. The rearrangement joins TRBV20-1 to TRBJ2-1, with 7 bases matching TRBD2. The CDR3 length is 15 residues. Per germline, CDR1 DFQATT and CDR2 SNEGSKA (reference sequence). J was trimmed by 10 bases and V by 0 bases; bases with no gene match: 12. The CDR3 loop reads CSARDGREVGGEQFF. DNA of the CDR3: TGCAGTGCTAGAGATGGGAGGGAGGTCGGTGGAGAGCAGTTCTTC.

There are many counts of this clonotype. The chain has TRBV13 and TRBJ2-5, with D perhaps matching TRBD1 (6 bases). V lost 5 bases and J lost 2, with 12 bases in between. The CDR3 loop spans 14 amino acids. Germline V gene sequence: CDR1 PRHDT, CDR2 FYEKMQ (reference sequence). The CDR3 protein is CASSHRTDQETQYF. The CDR3 nucleotides read TGTGCCAGCAGCCACCGGACAGATCAAGAGACCCAGTACTTC.

This clonotype showed up many times. The CDR3 bases are TGTGCCAGCAACAGGGGCCAGGCCGCCGAGCAGTACTTC. Translated: CASNRGQAAEQYF. The rearrangement links TRBV7-9 to TRBJ2-7; TRBD1 aligns across 7 bases. Germline assignment: CDR1 SEHNR and CDR2 FQNEAQ (reference sequence). The CDR3 has 13 amino acids. After removal of 7 bases from V and 6 bases from J, the junction contained 9 bases not matched to a gene.

This clonotype appeared many times. The chain uses TRBV20-1 and TRBJ1-5; no clear D gene. The CDR3 has 13 residues. V was clipped by 3 bases and J by 3 bases, with 9 bases between them. Germline V gene sequence: CDR1 DFQATT, CDR2 SNEGSKA (reference sequence). Here the CDR3 DNA reads TGCAGTGCTAGGGCATCCCTCAATCAGCCCCAGCATTTT. Translating gives CSARASLNQPQHF.

There are many counts of this clonotype. The chain couples TRBV28 to TRBJ1-2, with a tentative D call TRBD1 (6 bases). The V and J ends lost 7 bases and 2 bases respectively, with 11 bases between them. CDR3 length equals 13 residues. Germline assignment: CDR1 MDHEN and CDR2 SYDVKM. CDR3 sequence (DNA): TGTGCCAGCAATAGGCAGGGGAACTATGGCTACACCTTC. This encodes CASNRQGNYGYTF.

The chain has TRBV5-6 and TRBJ1-2, with 12 nucleotides matching TRBD1. The germline V gene encodes CDR1 SGHDT and CDR2 YYEEEE. CDR3 length equals 18 residues. With V trimmed by 4 bases and J by 5 bases, 15 bases remained unmatched. Written as DNA, the CDR3 is TGTGCCAGCAGCCAGAGTTCCCGGGACAGGGGGCTACGTTATGGCTACACCTTC. Its protein is CASSQSSRDRGLRYGYTF.

V is TRBV15 and J is TRBJ2-3; D is unclear. The CDR3 is 13 residues long. Germline lookup yields CDR1 LNHNV and CDR2 YYDKDF (reference sequence). Trimming shortened V by 5 bases and J by 0 bases, and 6 bases separated the two germline ends. The DNA for the CDR3 is TGTGCCACCAGCTCAGATAGCACAGATACGCAGTATTTT. Its translation is CATSSDSTDTQYF.

The sample holds a few counts of this clonotype. The gene calls are TRBV27 and TRBJ2-7, with 7 positions matching TRBD1. The CDR3 covers 15 residues. Germline lookup yields CDR1 MNHEY and CDR2 SMNVEV (reference sequence). The trim removed 6 bases at V and 5 bases at J, leaving 13 bases unmatched. DNA of the CDR3: TGTGCCAGCAGATACAGAAGGGGGCGCATTAACGAGCAGTACTTC. Its translation: CASRYRRGRINEQYF.

This clonotype was found many times. The chain links TRBV7-8 to TRBJ2-2; 14 bases map to TRBD2. Trimming took 4 bases from V and 7 from J; bases not matched to a gene: 14. The germline V gene has CDR1 SGHVS and CDR2 FQNEAQ. The CDR3 has 19 residues. The CDR3 region is CASSSGGLAGVGRGGELFF. For the CDR3, the DNA is TGTGCCAGCAGCTCGGGGGGACTAGCGGGAGTCGGACGGGGCGGGGAGCTGTTTTTT. The full variable domain, its missing parts supplied by reference TRBV7-8 and TRBJ2-2, is GAGVSQSPRYKVAKRGQDVALRCDPISGHVSLFWYQQALGQGPEFLTYFQNEAQLDKSGLPSDRFFAERPEGSVSTLKIQRTQQEDSAVYLCASSSGGLAGVGRGGELFFGEGSRLTVL.

The chain is built from TRBV12-3 or TRBV12-4 and TRBJ2-7; D perhaps matches TRBD1 (6 bases). The V end lost 3 bases, the J end lost 4 bases, and 13 bases lay between the germline ends. The CDR3 length is 14 residues. The CDR3 spells CASSFRQGNYEQYF. The CDR3 DNA reads TGTGCCAGCAGTTTCCGTCAGGGGAATTACGAGCAGTACTTC.

This clonotype was seen more than once but under ten times. The V call is TRBV3-1, the J call TRBJ2-1; D is unclear. The CDR3 has 12 amino acids. CDR1 is LGHDT, CDR2 YNNKEL, per germline (reference sequence). The V end was cut by 3 bases, the J end by 3 bases, with 3 bases between. CDR3 coding DNA: TGTGCCAGCAGCCAGGACTACAATGAGCAGTTCTTC. Translation: CASSQDYNEQFF.

This chain joins TRBV12-3 or TRBV12-4 and TRBJ2-1; D is perhaps TRBD2 (6 bases). This CDR3 comprises 13 residues. V was trimmed by 6 bases and J by 9 bases, leaving 15 bases between them. DNA of the CDR3: TGTGCCAGCAGCCCCACGGGGGTCAGTGAGCAGTTCTTC. It encodes CASSPTGVSEQFF.

This clonotype showed up just a few times. V and J are TRBV7-2 and TRBJ2-2; no clear D gene. CDR1 and CDR2 from the germline V gene are SGHTA and FQGNSA. The V end lost 1 base, the J end lost 2 bases, and 8 bases lay between the germline ends. There are 15 residues in the CDR3. CDR3 region: CASSLELLNTGELFF. The CDR3 nucleotides are TGTGCCAGCAGCTTAGAGCTGTTAAACACCGGGGAGCTGTTTTTT. Using reference TRBV7-2 and TRBJ2-2 for the parts outside the CDR3, the full variable domain is GAGVSQSPSNKVTEKGKDVELRCDPISGHTALYWYRQSLGQGLEFLIYFQGNSAPDKSGLPSDRFSAERTGGSVSTLTIQRTQQEDSAVYLCASSLELLNTGELFFGEGSRLTVL.

The chain uses TRBV29-1 and TRBJ1-1; the D gene is possibly TRBD1 (5 bases). The CDR3 covers 14 residues. In germline, CDR1 is SQVTM, CDR2 ANQGSEA. Trimming pared 7 bases from V and 1 base from J, leaving 16 bases between. CDR3 sequence (DNA): TGCAGCGCCCCAAGGGGAGACGGGAACACTGAAGCTTTCTTT. Protein product: CSAPRGDGNTEAFF.

There are a few counts of this clonotype. The chain couples TRBV29-1 to TRBJ2-7; 10 bases are shared with TRBD1. Germline values: CDR1 SQVTM, CDR2 ANQGSEA. The CDR3 consists of 13 residues. V lost 7 bases, J lost 6 bases, and 9 bases stayed unmatched. The DNA for the CDR3 is TGCAGCGGGGGACAGGGGCGTCATGGCGAGCAGTACTTC. It translates to CSGGQGRHGEQYF.

This clonotype turned up a few times. V usage is TRBV5-6 and J usage is TRBJ2-7; 7 bases agree with TRBD1. Looked up from germline, CDR1 is SGHDT and CDR2 is YYEEEE. The CDR3 loop spans 16 amino acids. Trimming cost V 4 bases and J 1 base; bases outside gene matches: 11. CDR3 coding DNA: TGTGCCAGCAGCCCCCTCGACGGGACAGATTCCTACGAGCAGTACTTC. This sequence encodes CASSPLDGTDSYEQYF.

The J gene is TRBJ2-4, the V gene TRBV5-1; perhaps TRBD1 as D (6 bases). Per the germline V gene, CDR1 is SGHRS and CDR2 is YFSETQ. The V and J ends lost 2 bases and 0 bases respectively, with 12 bases between them. The CDR3 covers 16 residues. The CDR3 protein is CASSFTGIIAKNIQYF. The CDR3, as DNA: TGCGCCAGCAGCTTCACAGGGATCATAGCCAAAAACATTCAGTACTTC.

This clonotype has just one count. This may come from a read error, since a much larger clone is one base off. CDR3 loop: CASSSAGSGRAYEQHF. In DNA, the CDR3 is TGTGCCAGCAGCTCAGCTGGGAGCGGGAGGGCGTACGAGCAGCACTTC. The chain carries TRBV7-2 and TRBJ2-7; 10 nucleotides agree with TRBD2. The CDR3 consists of 16 residues. Germline CDR1 reads SGHTA; CDR2 reads FQGNSA. The full variable domain, in which reference TRBV7-2 and TRBJ2-7 provide the parts outside the CDR3, is GAGVSQSPSNKVTEKGKDVELRCDPISGHTALYWYRQSLGQGLEFLIYFQGNSAPDKSGLPSDRFSAERTGGSVSTLTIQRTQQEDSAVYLCASSSAGSGRAYEQHFGPGTRLTVT.

This chain connects TRBV7-9 to TRBJ2-2; 8 bases map to TRBD1. The CDR3 extends over 15 amino acids. J gave up 2 bases and V 11 bases, and 10 bases lay outside the gene matches. Germline V gene data show CDR1 as SEHNR and CDR2 as FQNEAQ (reference sequence). The CDR3 sequence: CARQMGTGNTGELFF. The CDR3 coding sequence is TGTGCCCGCCAAATGGGGACAGGAAACACCGGGGAGCTGTTTTTT.

Ten or more counts support this clonotype. This chain connects TRBV27 to TRBJ2-7, with 7 nucleotides matching TRBD1. Germline trimming cut 7 bases from V and 1 base from J; bases unmatched to any gene: 7. The CDR3 totals 14 residues. CDR1 and CDR2 (germline): MNHEY, SMNVEV (reference sequence). CDR3 bases: TGTGCCAGCAAGGGGACAGCTCTATCCTACGAGCAGTACTTC. It encodes CASKGTALSYEQYF.

This clonotype was found many times. The rearrangement uses TRBV7-2 and TRBJ2-1; D gene uncertain. The CDR3 is 13 amino acids. The germline gives CDR1 SGHTA, CDR2 FQGNSA. The V gene lost 5 bases and the J gene lost 5 bases, with 10 bases spanning the gap. DNA of the CDR3: TGTGCCAGCAGCCCACTCCCGGACAATGAGCAGTTCTTC. This encodes CASSPLPDNEQFF.

The gene calls are TRBV28 and TRBJ2-1, with 7 bases matching TRBD2. J lost 9 bases, V lost 9 bases, and 11 bases had no gene match. This CDR3 comprises 13 residues. The germline CDR1 and CDR2 sequences are MDHEN and SYDVKM. CDR3 sequence: CASDRRSGSEQFF. As DNA, the CDR3 is TGTGCCAGTGACAGACGTAGCGGGTCTGAGCAGTTCTTC.

The chain recombines TRBV9 with TRBJ1-1; 11 positions agree with TRBD1. The length of the CDR3 is 15 residues. The germline CDR1 and CDR2 sequences are SGDLS and YYNGEE. Losses at the gene ends were 1 base for V and 4 bases for J; bases not matched to a gene: 3. The CDR3 sequence is CASSVYGTGGTEAFF. In nucleotides, the CDR3 is TGTGCCAGCAGCGTATATGGGACAGGGGGCACTGAAGCTTTCTTT.

This rearrangement joins TRBV30 to TRBJ2-7; 11 bases fit TRBD1. V lost 0 bases, J lost 2 bases, and 3 bases stayed unmatched. The CDR3 covers 15 residues. Per the germline V gene, CDR1 is GTSNPN and CDR2 is SVGIG (reference sequence). This chain's CDR3 is CAWSVRGQGAYEQYF. The CDR3 region has the DNA TGTGCCTGGAGTGTACGGGGACAGGGGGCCTACGAGCAGTACTTC.

This clonotype was observed at least ten times. V usage is TRBV11-2 and J usage is TRBJ2-1, with 10 bases lining up with TRBD2. Looked up from germline, CDR1 is SGHAT and CDR2 is FQNNGV. CDR3 length: 17 amino acids. After removal of 1 base from V and 1 base from J, the junction contained 4 bases not matched to a gene. CDR3 in amino acids: CASSLAASGSSYNEQFF. DNA of the CDR3: TGTGCCAGCAGCTTAGCGGCTAGCGGGAGTTCCTACAATGAGCAGTTCTTC. Full variable domain (rest looked up from reference TRBV11-2 and TRBJ2-1): EAGVAQSPRYKIIEKRQSVAFWCNPISGHATLYWYQQILGQGPKLLIQFQNNGVVDDSQLPKDRFSAERLKGVDSTLKIQPAKLEDSAVYLCASSLAASGSSYNEQFFGPGTRLTVL.

This clonotype was detected many times. The J gene is TRBJ2-1, the V gene TRBV28; 12 bases match TRBD2. The germline V gene has CDR1 MDHEN and CDR2 SYDVKM. This CDR3 contains 14 residues. V gave up 6 bases and J gave up 8 bases; unmatched junction bases: 5. CDR3 bases: TGTGCCAGCAGCCGGACTAGCGGGATAGATGAGCAGTTCTTC. It is translated as CASSRTSGIDEQFF.